A selection of T cell receptor beta chains follows, all from one sample in a study of graft-versus-host responses after intestinal transplantation. Sequencing used immunoSEQ multiplex PCR; TCRdb keeps in-frame clones, though not all of them. This repertoire shows about 71,000 clones, less than 95% found once; its top ten account for approximately 1.4%. These receptors lack a known antigen. Sample: unstimulated CD8+ T cells sorted from spleen or lymph node cells, taken before intestinal transplant. These receptors were obtained from a human donor who received an intestinal transplant. Both conserved end residues are part of each CDR3. D genes are given only for firm matches. Not all rows give a size; the values are once, few, many and, for expanded clones, a class.

TRBV5-1,NA,TRBJ1-2,NA,CASSLWGAGASYGYTF
TRBV5-5,NA,TRBJ2-7,NA,CASSLEDSWSYEQYF
TRBV9,NA,TRBJ2-1,NA,CASSVGLKGANEQFF
TRBV6-1,NA,TRBJ2-7,TRBD2,CASSDRGAYEQYF
TRBV27,once,TRBJ1-1,NA,CASSLNGGGGPEAFF
TRBV5-8,NA,TRBJ1-3,NA,CASSRGLLSGNTIYF
TRBV13,NA,TRBJ2-3,NA,CASAGGPSSTDTQYF
TRBV7-2,NA,TRBJ1-2,NA,CASSSAIMVGPGYTF
TRBV5-1,NA,TRBJ1-2,NA,CASSRTGDYGYTF
TRBV10-1,NA,TRBJ2-7,TRBD1,CASRDRGYEQYF
TRBV28,NA,TRBJ1-1,NA,CASSLTRGGDTEAFF
TRBV18,NA,TRBJ2-1,TRBD2,CATAISGVDEQFF
TRBV5-6,NA,TRBJ2-7,TRBD2,CASSLEGLGYEQYF
TRBV19,NA,TRBJ1-1,NA,CASRTLVGGRNTEAFF
TRBV7-8,NA,TRBJ2-1,TRBD2,CASRGLVGEQFF
TRBV6-6,once,TRBJ2-7,TRBD2,CASTLAGASSYEQYF
TRBV5-6,NA,TRBJ1-2,NA,CASSLGGLNYGYTF
TRBV7-8,NA,TRBJ1-5,TRBD1,CASSLAGQGNNQPQHF
TRBV15,NA,TRBJ1-2,NA,CATSRDLAQYGYTF
TRBV6-4,NA,TRBJ1-3,TRBD1,CASSEPTGGSGNTIYF
TRBV9,NA,TRBJ2-3,TRBD2,CASSASGSTDTQYF
TRBV11-2,NA,TRBJ2-7,NA,CASSFPGHSYEQYF
TRBV4-1,once,TRBJ2-3,TRBD2,CASSHPLAGDMGREPDTQYF
TRBV13,NA,TRBJ1-6,NA,CASSLLGTSNSPLHF
TRBV6-1,NA,TRBJ2-2,NA,CASSEALGHANTGELFF
TRBV6-6,NA,TRBJ1-1,NA,CASSPLGGGTEAFF
TRBV9,NA,TRBJ2-3,NA,CASSPSGDTQYF
TRBV2,NA,TRBJ2-7,TRBD2,CASTLADGSLNEQYF
TRBV5-6,few,TRBJ2-2,NA,CASSFGGDTGELFF
TRBV6-5,NA,TRBJ2-7,NA,CATCRDVRGYEQYF
TRBV29-1,few,TRBJ2-7,NA,CSVGGATYEQYF
TRBV6-6,once,TRBJ2-7,NA,CASSYGTPTAYEQYF
TRBV6-5,NA,TRBJ1-2,NA,CASSHRETGLRYTF
TRBV9,once,TRBJ1-1,NA,CASSPGGITEAFF
TRBV7-6,NA,TRBJ2-5,NA,CASSPPGTQYF
TRBV5-1,NA,TRBJ1-6,TRBD1,CASSETGVNSPLHF
TRBV7-9,once,TRBJ1-1,NA,CASSNYRENTEAFF
TRBV5-6,NA,TRBJ1-1,NA,CASRAGEDMNTEAFF
TRBV6-4,NA,TRBJ2-1,NA,CASSVTAGNNEQFF
TRBV13,NA,TRBJ2-7,NA,CASSLGRGASYEQYF
TRBV6-6,NA,TRBJ2-1,TRBD2,CASTGGLPSYNEQFF
TRBV7-9,NA,TRBJ2-5,TRBD2,CASSLVSGGEETQYF
TRBV4-1,NA,TRBJ1-6,NA,CASSPNTGNSPLHF
TRBV6-5,NA,TRBJ2-3,TRBD2,CASSYFSGGSDTQYF
TRBV2,NA,TRBJ1-1,TRBD1,CASRGLSASGGLRTEAFF
TRBV10-2,NA,TRBJ2-7,NA,CASSDQAKTYEQYF
TRBV27,NA,TRBJ2-7,NA,CASSLTKQGGSYEQYF
TRBV6-6,NA,TRBJ2-3,NA,CASPRSGGFQRDTQYF
TRBV2,NA,TRBJ1-2,NA,CASSPGQINYGYTF
TRBV7-9,NA,TRBJ1-4,TRBD1,CASSSVTTEQGDKGEKLFF
TRBV2,NA,TRBJ2-7,NA,CASWGGLVEQYF
TRBV25-1,once,TRBJ1-1,TRBD1,CASSLTGDTEAFF
TRBV6-1,NA,TRBJ2-2,NA,CASSEPVGGSGTGELFF